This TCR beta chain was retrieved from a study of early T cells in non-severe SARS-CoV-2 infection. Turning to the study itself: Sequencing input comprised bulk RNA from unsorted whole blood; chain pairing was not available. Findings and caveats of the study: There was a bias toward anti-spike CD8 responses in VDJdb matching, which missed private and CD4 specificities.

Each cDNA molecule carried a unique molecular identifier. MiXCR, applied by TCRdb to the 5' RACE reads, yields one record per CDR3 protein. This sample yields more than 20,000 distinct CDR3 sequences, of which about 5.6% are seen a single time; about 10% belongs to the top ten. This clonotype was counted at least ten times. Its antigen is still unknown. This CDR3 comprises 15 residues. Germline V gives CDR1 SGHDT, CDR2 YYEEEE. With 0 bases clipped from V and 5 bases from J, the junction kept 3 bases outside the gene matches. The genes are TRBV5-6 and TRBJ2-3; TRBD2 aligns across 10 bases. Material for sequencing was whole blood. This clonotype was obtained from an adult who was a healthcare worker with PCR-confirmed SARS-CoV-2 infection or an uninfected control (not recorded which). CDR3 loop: CASSLDLAGVDTQYF. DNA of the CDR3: TGTGCCAGCAGCTTGGATCTAGCGGGAGTAGATACGCAGTATTTT.